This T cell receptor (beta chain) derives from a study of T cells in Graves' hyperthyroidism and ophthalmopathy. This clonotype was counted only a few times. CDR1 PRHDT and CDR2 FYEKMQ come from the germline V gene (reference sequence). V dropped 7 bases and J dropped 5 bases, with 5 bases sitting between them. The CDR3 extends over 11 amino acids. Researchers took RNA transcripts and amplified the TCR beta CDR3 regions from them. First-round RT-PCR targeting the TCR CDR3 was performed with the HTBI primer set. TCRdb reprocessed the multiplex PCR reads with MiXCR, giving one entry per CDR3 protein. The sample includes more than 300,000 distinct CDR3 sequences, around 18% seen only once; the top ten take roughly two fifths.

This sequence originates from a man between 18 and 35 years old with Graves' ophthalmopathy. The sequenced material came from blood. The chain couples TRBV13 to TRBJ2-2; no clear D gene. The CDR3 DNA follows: TGTGCCAGCACCATTACCGGGGAGCTGTTTTTT. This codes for CASTITGELFF.